This record looks at one T cell receptor beta chain sequence and its context. A sample-barcoded 5' primer and a J-beta primer mix were used in a second PCR of roughly 7 to 11 cycles. TCRdb reprocessed the 5' RACE reads with MiXCR, giving one entry per CDR3 protein. The data hold hundreds of thousands of distinct CDR3 sequences, with 55% to 65% observed a single time. The sample is drawn from a study of blood T cells in healthy people across ages. This clonotype originated in a young man in good health. Sequencing was done on a sample of blood.

The CDR3 DNA follows: TGCGCCAGCAGCCAAGACGGACAGGGACTAGCTAACTATGGCTACACCTTC. Translating gives CASSQDGQGLANYGYTF. This sequence joins TRBV4-1 and TRBJ1-2, with 8 bases matching TRBD1. V was pared by 0 bases and J by 0 bases, with 6 bases of the junction left unmatched. This CDR3 has 17 amino acids. Germline V gene data show CDR1 as MGHRA and CDR2 as YSYEKL.